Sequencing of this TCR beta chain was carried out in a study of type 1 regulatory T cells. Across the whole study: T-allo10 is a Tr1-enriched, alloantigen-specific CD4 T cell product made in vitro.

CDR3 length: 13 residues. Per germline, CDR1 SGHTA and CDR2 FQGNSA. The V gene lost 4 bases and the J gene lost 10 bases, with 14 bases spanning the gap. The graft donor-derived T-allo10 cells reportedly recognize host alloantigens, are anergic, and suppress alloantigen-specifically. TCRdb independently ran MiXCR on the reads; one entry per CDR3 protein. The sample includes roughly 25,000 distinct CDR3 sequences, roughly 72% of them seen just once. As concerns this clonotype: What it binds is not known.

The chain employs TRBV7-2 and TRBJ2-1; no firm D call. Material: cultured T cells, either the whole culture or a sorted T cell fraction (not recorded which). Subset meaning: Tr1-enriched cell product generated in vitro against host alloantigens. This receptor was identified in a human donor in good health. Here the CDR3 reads CASSSTSIGEQFF. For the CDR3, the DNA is TGTGCCAGCAGCTCCACCTCCATCGGCGAGCAGTTCTTC.